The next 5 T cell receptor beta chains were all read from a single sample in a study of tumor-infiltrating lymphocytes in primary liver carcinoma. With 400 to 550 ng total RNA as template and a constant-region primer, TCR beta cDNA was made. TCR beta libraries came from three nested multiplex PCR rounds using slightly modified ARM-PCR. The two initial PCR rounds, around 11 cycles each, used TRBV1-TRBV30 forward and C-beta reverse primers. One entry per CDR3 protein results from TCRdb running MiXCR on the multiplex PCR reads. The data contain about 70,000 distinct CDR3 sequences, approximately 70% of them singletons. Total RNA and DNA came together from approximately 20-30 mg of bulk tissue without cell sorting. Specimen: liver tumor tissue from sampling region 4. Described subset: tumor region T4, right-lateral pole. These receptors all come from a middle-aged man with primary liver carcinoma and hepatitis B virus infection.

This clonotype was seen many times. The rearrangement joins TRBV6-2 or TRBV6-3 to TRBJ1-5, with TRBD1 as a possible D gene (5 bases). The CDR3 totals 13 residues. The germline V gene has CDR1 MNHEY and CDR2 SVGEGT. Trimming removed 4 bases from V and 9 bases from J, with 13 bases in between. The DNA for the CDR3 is TGTGCCAGCAGTTCTCTAGGGGATTCGCCCCAGCATTTT. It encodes CASSSLGDSPQHF.

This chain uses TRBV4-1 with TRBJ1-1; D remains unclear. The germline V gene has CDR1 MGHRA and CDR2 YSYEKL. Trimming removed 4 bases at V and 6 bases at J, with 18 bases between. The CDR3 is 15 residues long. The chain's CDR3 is CASSPLWANNSEAFF. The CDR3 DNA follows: TGCGCCAGCAGCCCCCTGTGGGCAAACAACTCTGAAGCTTTCTTT.

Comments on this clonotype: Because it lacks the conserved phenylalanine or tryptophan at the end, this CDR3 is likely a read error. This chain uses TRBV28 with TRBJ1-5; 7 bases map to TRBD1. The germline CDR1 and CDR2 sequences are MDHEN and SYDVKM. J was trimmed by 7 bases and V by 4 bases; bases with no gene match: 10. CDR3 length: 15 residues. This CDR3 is CASSSSRQGGQPQHL. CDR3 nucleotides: TGTGCCAGCAGTTCATCCCGACAGGGAGGGCAGCCCCAGCATCTT.

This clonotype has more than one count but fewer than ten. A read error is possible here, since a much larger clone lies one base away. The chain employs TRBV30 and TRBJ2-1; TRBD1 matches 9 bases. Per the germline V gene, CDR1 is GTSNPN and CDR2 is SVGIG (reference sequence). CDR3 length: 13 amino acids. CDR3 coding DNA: TGTGCCTGGCACCTACAGGGGGCCAATGAGCGGTTCTTC. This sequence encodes CAWHLQGANERFF.

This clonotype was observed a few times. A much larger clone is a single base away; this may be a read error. The CDR3 region has the DNA TGTACCAGCAGTACAACTAGCACAGATACGCAGTATTTT. Its protein is CTSSTTSTDTQYF. This chain connects TRBV28 to TRBJ2-3; D gene unclear. Germline assignment: CDR1 MDHEN and CDR2 SYDVKM. The CDR3 loop spans 13 amino acids. Combining the CDR3 with reference TRBV28 and TRBJ2-3 gives the whole variable domain DVKVTQSSRYLVKRTGEKVFLECVQDMDHENMFWYRQDPGLGLRLIYFSYDVKMKEKGDIPEGYSVSREKKERFSLILESASTNQTSMYLCTSSTTSTDTQYFGPGTRLTVL.